The clone carrying this TCR beta chain turned up a few times. What it recognizes is unknown. This sample was included in a study of cytomegalovirus exposure and HLA in healthy donors. Study-wide points: CMV antigen specificity was confirmed in vitro for a few CMV-associated chains.

Trimming removed 0 bases at V and 4 bases at J, with 8 bases between. Per germline, CDR1 SGHRS and CDR2 YFSETQ. The CDR3 totals 14 residues. Primers: 60 Vbeta forward and 13 Jbeta reverse. TCRdb's copy holds only in-frame clones and misses some; the assay was immunoSEQ multiplex PCR. The sample has some 140,000 clones, 55% to 80% seen once. This chain connects TRBV5-1 to TRBJ2-1; D is unresolved. The sequence was collected from a woman aged 40 to 50 in good health and CMV-seronegative. The material sequenced was PBMCs. In DNA, the CDR3 is TGCGCCAGCAGCTTGGCCAGGTCGTACAATGAGCAGTTCTTC. This encodes CASSLARSYNEQFF. Based on the CDR3 plus reference TRBV5-1 and TRBJ2-1, the full variable domain is KAGVTQTPRYLIKTRGQQVTLSCSPISGHRSVSWYQQTPGQGLQFLFEYFSETQRNKGNFPGRFSGRQFSNSRSEMNVSTLELGDSALYLCASSLARSYNEQFFGPGTRLTVL.